The T cell receptor beta chain under discussion was sequenced for a study of blood T cell repertoires in COVID-19. Assay: immunoSEQ multiplex PCR; the TCRdb copy retains only in-frame clones and omits some. The table shows around 230,000 clones, with about 80% occurring only once. With 4 bases clipped from V and 8 bases from J, the junction kept 8 bases outside the gene matches. Germline CDR1 KGHSH, CDR2 LQKENI. The CDR3 runs to 15 residues. The source material was peripheral blood. V gene TRBV18 combines with J gene TRBJ1-6; 7 bases align to TRBD1. The TCR was taken from a middle-aged woman with active or convalescent COVID-19. CDR3 region: CASSQSDRIDSPLHF. The CDR3 DNA sequence: TGTGCCAGCTCACAATCGGACAGGATCGATTCACCCCTCCACTTT.